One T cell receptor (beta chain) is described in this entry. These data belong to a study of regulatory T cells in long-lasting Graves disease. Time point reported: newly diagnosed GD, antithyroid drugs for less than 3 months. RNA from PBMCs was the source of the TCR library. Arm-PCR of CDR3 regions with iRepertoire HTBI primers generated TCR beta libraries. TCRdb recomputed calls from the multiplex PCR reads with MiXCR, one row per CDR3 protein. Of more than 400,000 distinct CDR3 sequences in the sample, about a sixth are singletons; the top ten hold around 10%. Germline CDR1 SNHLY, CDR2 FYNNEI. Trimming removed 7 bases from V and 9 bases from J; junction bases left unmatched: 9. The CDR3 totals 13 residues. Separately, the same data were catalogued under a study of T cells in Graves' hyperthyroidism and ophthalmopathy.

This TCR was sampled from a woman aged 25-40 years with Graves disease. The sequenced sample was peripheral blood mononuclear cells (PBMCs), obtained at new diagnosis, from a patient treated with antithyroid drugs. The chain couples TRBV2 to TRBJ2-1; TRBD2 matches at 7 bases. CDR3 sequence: CASMAGDLSEQFF. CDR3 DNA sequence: TGTGCCAGCATGGCGGGAGATCTCAGTGAGCAGTTCTTC.